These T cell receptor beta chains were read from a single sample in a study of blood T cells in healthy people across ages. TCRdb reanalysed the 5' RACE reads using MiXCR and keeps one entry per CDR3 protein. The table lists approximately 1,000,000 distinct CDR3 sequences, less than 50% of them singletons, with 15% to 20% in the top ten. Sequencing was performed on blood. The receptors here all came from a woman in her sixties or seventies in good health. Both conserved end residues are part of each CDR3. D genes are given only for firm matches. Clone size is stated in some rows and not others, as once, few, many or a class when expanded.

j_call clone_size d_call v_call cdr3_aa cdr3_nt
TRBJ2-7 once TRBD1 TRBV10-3 CAISDRANSYEQYF TGTGCCATCAGCGACAGGGCAAATTCCTACGAGCAGTACTTC
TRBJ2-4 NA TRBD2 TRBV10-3 CAISESVAGGPREQYF TGTGCCATCAGTGAGTCGGTAGCGGGAGGGCCTCGGGAGCAGTACTTC
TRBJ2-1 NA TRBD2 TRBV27 CASSFRLAGVYEQFF TGTGCCAGCAGTTTCCGGCTAGCGGGAGTTTATGAGCAGTTCTTC
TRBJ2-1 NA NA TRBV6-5 CASRFESLGNEQFF TGTGCCAGCAGGTTTGAGTCACTAGGGAATGAGCAGTTCTTC
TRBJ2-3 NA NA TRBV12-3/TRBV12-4 CASSPPLAGARADTQYF TGTGCCAGCAGTCCACCTTTGGCGGGTGCGAGAGCAGATACGCAGTATTTT
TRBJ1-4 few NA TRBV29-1 CSVADSTNEKLFF TGCAGCGTTGCGGATTCAACTAATGAAAAACTGTTTTTT
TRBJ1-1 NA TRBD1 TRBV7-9 CASSLGTGVMNTEAFF TGTGCCAGCAGCTTAGGGACAGGGGTCATGAACACTGAAGCTTTCTTT
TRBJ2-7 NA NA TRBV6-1 CASSEHDEQYF TGTGCCAGCAGTGAACATGATGAGCAGTACTTC
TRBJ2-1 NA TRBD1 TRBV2 CASSLSQGEQFF TGTGCCAGCAGTCTCTCACAGGGGGAGCAGTTCTTC
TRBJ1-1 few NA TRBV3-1 CASSTDLNTEAFF TGTGCCAGCAGCACGGACCTGAACACTGAAGCTTTCTTT
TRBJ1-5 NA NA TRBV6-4 CASSEQSGINQPQHF TGTGCCAGCAGTGAACAGAGTGGGATAAATCAGCCCCAGCATTTT
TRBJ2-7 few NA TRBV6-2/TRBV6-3 CASSNTRSEQYF TGTGCCAGCAGCAACACTAGATCCGAGCAGTACTTC
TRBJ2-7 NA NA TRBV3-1 CASSQGFGARTYEQYF TGTGCCAGCAGCCAAGGGTTTGGGGCTCGGACCTACGAGCAGTACTTC
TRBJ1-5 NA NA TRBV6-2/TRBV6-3 CASSYPLGPQHF TGTGCCAGCAGTTACCCCTTGGGGCCCCAGCATTTT
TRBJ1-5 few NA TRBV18 CASSPQVGSDSNQPQHF TGTGCCAGCTCACCACAGGTTGGCAGTGATAGCAATCAGCCCCAGCATTTT
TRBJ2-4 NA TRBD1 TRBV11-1 CASSLTGGQDIQYF TGTGCCAGCAGCTTAACAGGGGGTCAGGACATTCAGTACTTC
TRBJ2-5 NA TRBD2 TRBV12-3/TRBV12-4 CASNQAGGYNEQYF TGTGCCAGCAACCAAGCGGGAGGCTACAATGAGCAGTACTTC
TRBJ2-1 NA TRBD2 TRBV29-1 CSEWTSGGDEQFF TGCAGCGAGTGGACTAGCGGGGGTGATGAGCAGTTCTTC
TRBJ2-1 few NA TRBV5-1 CASSLSGGYNEQFF TGTGCCAGCAGTTTATCAGGTGGATACAATGAGCAGTTCTTC
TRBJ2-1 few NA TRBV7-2 CASSPGPEQFF TGTGCCAGCAGCCCAGGGCCAGAGCAGTTCTTC
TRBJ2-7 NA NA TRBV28 CASTPVGEGYEQYF TGTGCCAGCACCCCGGTAGGTGAGGGGTACGAGCAGTACTTC
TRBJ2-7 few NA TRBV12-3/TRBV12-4 CASSLGLTQSEQYF TGTGCCAGCAGTTTGGGGTTGACGCAGAGCGAGCAGTACTTC
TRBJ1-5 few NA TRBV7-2 CASSLSWEFNQPQHF TGTGCCAGCAGCTTGAGTTGGGAGTTCAATCAGCCCCAGCATTTT
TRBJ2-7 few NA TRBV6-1 CASSDYPEQYF TGTGCCAGCAGTGACTACCCCGAGCAGTACTTC
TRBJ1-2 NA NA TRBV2 CASSEADLYGYTF TGTGCCAGCAGTGAAGCGGACCTCTATGGCTACACCTTC
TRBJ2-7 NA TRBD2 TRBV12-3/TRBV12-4 CASSFGTSGPYEQYF TGTGCCAGCAGTTTTGGGACTAGCGGACCCTACGAGCAGTACTTC
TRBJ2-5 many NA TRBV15 CATSRVPGEETQYF TGTGCCACCAGCAGAGTTCCAGGGGAAGAGACCCAGTACTTC
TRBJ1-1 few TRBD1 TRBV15 CATSSGGVNTEAFF TGTGCCACCAGCTCAGGGGGCGTCAACACTGAAGCTTTCTTT
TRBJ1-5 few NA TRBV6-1 CASSGTSYQPQHF TGTGCCAGCAGTGGAACAAGCTATCAGCCCCAGCATTTT
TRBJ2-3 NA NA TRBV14 CASSQDQGLSDTQYF TGTGCCAGCAGCCAAGACCAGGGGTTGTCCGATACGCAGTATTTT
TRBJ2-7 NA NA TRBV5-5 CASSPRQELGEQYF TGTGCCAGCAGCCCCCGACAGGAATTAGGCGAGCAGTACTTC
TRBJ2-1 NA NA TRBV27 CASSSDWRINICNEQFF TGTGCCAGCAGTAGTGACTGGAGGATTAATATTTGCAATGAGCAGTTCTTC
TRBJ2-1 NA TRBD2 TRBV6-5 CASSYSAGTHNEQFF TGTGCCAGCAGTTACTCAGCGGGGACCCACAATGAGCAGTTCTTC
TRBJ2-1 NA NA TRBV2 CASSVQTGPYNEQFF TGTGCCAGCAGTGTGCAGACCGGACCCTACAATGAGCAGTTCTTC
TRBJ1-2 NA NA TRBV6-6 CASSPDSTGGGYTF TGTGCCAGCAGTCCAGACTCAACCGGCGGTGGCTACACCTTC
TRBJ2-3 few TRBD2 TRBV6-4 CASSDSGLAGDTQYF TGTGCCAGCAGTGATTCGGGCCTAGCGGGAGATACGCAGTATTTT
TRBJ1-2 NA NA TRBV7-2 CASSLALGNYGYTF TGTGCCAGCAGCTTAGCGTTAGGGAATTATGGCTACACCTTC
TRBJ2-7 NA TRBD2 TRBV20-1 CSAGGSLYEQYF TGCAGTGCGGGAGGGTCCCTCTACGAGCAGTACTTC
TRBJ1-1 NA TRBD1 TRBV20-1 CSARGGTGLITEAFF TGCAGTGCTAGAGGAGGGACAGGATTGATCACTGAAGCTTTCTTT
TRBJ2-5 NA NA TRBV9 CASSASQQETQYF TGTGCCAGCAGCGCATCACAGCAAGAGACCCAGTACTTC
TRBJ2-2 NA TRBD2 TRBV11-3 CASSLGGTSGTPKLFF TGTGCCAGCAGCTTAGGGGGGACTAGCGGAACCCCAAAGCTGTTTTTT
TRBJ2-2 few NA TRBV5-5 CASSGEVWGTGELFF TGTGCCAGCAGCGGCGAGGTCTGGGGCACCGGGGAGCTGTTTTTT
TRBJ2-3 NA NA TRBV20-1 CSAGASTDTQYF TGCAGTGCCGGCGCTAGCACAGATACGCAGTATTTT
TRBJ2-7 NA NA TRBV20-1 CSASEQGADEQYF TGCAGTGCTTCTGAGCAGGGAGCGGACGAGCAGTACTTC
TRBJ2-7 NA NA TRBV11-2 CVSSVSAGVRSEQYF TGTGTCAGCAGCGTAAGTGCCGGGGTGCGCAGCGAGCAGTACTTC
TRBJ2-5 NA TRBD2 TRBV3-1 CASSQGSGTSGYNEQYF TGTGCCAGCAGCCAAGGATCAGGGACTAGCGGATACAATGAGCAGTACTTC
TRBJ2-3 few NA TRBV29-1 CSAREPRDDTQYF TGCAGCGCTCGCGAACCCAGGGACGATACGCAGTATTTT
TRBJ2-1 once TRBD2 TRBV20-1 CSASSVAGSLRSYNEQFF TGCAGTGCTAGTTCGGTAGCGGGATCACTTAGGTCCTACAATGAGCAGTTCTTC
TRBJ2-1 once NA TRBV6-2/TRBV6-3 CASSYPQGKETQFF TGTGCCAGCAGTTACCCACAGGGAAAAGAGACCCAGTTCTTC
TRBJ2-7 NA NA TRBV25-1 CASSELQAGEQYF TGTGCCAGCAGTGAATTACAGGCGGGTGAGCAGTACTTC
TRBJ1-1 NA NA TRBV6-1 CAIREGRSEAFF TGTGCCATCAGGGAGGGGAGATCTGAAGCTTTCTTT
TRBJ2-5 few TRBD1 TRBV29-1 CSVDARDRGWQTQYF TGCAGCGTTGATGCTCGAGACAGGGGCTGGCAGACCCAGTACTTC
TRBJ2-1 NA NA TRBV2 CGTTDYTLNEQFF TGTGGGACGACGGACTACACCCTCAATGAGCAGTTCTTC